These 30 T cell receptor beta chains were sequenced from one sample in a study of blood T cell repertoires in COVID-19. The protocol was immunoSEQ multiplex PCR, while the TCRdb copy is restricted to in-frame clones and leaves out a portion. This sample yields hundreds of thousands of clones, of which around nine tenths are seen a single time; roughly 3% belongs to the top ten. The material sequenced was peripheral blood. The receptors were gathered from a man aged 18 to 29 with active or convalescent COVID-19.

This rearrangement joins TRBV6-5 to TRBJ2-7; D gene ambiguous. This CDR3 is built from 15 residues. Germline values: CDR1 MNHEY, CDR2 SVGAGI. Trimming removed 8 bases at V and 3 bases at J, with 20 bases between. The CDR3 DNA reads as TGTGCCAGCTTGATCCCGTTGGGCAAAAACTACGAGCAGTACTTC. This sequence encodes CASLIPLGKNYEQYF.

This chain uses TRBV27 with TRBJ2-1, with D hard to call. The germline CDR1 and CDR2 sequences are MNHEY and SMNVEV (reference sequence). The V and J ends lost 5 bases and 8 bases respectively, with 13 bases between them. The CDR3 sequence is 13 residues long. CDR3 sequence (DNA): TGTGCCAGCAGTCTCTTCCAATCGGATGAGCAGTTCTTC. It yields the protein CASSLFQSDEQFF.

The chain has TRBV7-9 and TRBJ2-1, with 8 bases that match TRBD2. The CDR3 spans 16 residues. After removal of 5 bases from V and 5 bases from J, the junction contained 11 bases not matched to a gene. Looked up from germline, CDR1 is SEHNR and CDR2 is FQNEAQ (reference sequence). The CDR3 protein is CASSTITGRAHNEQFF. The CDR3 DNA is TGTGCCAGCAGCACGATCACCGGGAGGGCCCACAATGAGCAGTTCTTC.

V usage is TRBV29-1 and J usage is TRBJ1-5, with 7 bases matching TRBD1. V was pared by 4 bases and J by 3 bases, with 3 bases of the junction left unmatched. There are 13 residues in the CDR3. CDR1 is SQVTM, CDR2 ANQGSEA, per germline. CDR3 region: CSVGDRVNQPQHF. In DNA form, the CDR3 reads TGCAGCGTTGGGGACAGAGTCAATCAGCCCCAGCATTTT.

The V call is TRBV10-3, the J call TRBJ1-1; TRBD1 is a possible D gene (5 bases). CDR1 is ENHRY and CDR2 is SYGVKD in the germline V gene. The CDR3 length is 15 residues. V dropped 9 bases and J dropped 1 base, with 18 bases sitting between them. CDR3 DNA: TGTGCCATTTCGCAGGCTGGGGGAGGGAACACTGAAGCTTTCTTT. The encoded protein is CAISQAGGGNTEAFF.

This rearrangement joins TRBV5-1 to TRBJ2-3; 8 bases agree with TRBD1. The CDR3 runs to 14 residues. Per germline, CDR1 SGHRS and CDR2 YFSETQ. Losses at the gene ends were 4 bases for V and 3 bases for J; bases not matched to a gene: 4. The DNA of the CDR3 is TGCGCCAGCAGCCTGAGGACAGGGACAGATACGCAGTATTTT. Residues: CASSLRTGTDTQYF. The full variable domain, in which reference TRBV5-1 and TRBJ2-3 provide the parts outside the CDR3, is KAGVTQTPRYLIKTRGQQVTLSCSPISGHRSVSWYQQTPGQGLQFLFEYFSETQRNKGNFPGRFSGRQFSNSRSEMNVSTLELGDSALYLCASSLRTGTDTQYFGPGTRLTVL.

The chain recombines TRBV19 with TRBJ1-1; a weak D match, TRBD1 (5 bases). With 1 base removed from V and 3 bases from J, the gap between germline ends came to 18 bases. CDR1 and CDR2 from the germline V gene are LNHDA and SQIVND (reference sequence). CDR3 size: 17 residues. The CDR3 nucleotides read TGTGCCAGTAGTATAGCTGGGCCTAGCGGACACGACACTGAAGCTTTCTTT. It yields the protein CASSIAGPSGHDTEAFF. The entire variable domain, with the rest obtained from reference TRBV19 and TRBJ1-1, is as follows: DGGITQSPKYLFRKEGQNVTLSCEQNLNHDAMYWYRQDPGQGLRLIYYSQIVNDFQKGDIAEGYSVSREKKESFPLTVTSAQKNPTAFYLCASSIAGPSGHDTEAFFGQGTRLTVV.

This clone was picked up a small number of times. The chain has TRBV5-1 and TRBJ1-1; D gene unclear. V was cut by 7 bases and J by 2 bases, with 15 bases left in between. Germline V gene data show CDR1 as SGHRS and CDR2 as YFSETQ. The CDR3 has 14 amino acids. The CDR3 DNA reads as TGCGCCAGCGGCCTTATAGCGGGTAACACTGAAGCTTTCTTT. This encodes CASGLIAGNTEAFF.

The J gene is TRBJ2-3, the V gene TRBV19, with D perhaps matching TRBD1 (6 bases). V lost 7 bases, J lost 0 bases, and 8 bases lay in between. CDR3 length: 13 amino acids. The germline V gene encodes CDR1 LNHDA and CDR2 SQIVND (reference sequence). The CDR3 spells CASNRDSTDTQYF. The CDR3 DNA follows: TGTGCCAGTAACAGGGATAGCACAGATACGCAGTATTTT.

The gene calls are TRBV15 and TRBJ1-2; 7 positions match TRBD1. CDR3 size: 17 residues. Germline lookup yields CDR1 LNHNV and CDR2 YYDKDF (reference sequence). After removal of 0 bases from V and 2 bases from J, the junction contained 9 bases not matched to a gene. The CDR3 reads CATSRDLAGTANYGYTF. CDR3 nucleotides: TGTGCCACCAGCAGAGACTTAGCCGGGACAGCAAACTATGGCTACACCTTC.

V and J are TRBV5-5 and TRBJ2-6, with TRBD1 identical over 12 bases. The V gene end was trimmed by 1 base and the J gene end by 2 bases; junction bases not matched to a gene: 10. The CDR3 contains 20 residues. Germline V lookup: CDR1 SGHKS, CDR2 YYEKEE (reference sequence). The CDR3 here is CASSLLMRRDRGPGANVLTF. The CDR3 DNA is TGTGCCAGCAGCTTGCTGATGCGTCGGGACAGGGGGCCTGGGGCCAACGTCCTGACTTTC.

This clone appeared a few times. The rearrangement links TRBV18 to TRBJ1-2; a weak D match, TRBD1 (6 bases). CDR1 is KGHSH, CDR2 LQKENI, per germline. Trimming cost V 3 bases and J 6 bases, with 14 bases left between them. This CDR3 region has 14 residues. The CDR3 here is CASSPSTGADGYTF. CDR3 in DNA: TGTGCCAGCTCACCGTCGACAGGAGCGGATGGCTACACCTTC. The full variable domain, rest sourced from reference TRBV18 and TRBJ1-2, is NAGVMQNPRHLVRRRGQEARLRCSPMKGHSHVYWYRQLPEEGLKFMVYLQKENIIDESGMPKERFSAEFPKEGPSILRIQQVVRGDSAAYFCASSPSTGADGYTFGSGTRLTVV.

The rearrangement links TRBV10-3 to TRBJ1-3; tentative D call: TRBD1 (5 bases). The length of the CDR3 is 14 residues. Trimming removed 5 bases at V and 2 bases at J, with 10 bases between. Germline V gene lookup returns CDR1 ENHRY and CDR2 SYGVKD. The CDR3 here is CAISSGFAGNTIYF. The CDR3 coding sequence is TGTGCCATCAGTTCAGGGTTCGCTGGAAACACCATATATTTT.

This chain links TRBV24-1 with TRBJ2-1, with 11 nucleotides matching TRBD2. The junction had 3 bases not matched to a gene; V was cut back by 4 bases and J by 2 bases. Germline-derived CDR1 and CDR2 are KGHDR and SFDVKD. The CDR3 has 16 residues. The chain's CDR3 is CATSEPSGRTYNEQFF. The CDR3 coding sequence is TGTGCCACCAGTGAACCTAGCGGGAGGACCTACAATGAGCAGTTCTTC.

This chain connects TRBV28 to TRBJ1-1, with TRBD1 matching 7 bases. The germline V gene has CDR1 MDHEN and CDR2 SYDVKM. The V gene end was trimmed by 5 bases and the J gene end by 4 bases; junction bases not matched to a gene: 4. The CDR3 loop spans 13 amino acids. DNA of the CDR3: TGTGCCAGCAGTCCACAGGGGTTCACTGAAGCTTTCTTT. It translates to CASSPQGFTEAFF.

The CDR3 DNA follows: TGTGCCAGCAGTCGAGGGACAGCTGGAAACACCATATATTTT. Translation gives CASSRGTAGNTIYF. The chain links TRBV27 to TRBJ1-3; 7 bases are a match to TRBD1. This CDR3 comprises 14 residues. The ends lost 5 bases at V and 2 bases at J; junction bases unmatched: 3. Germline CDR1 is MNHEY and CDR2 is SMNVEV (reference sequence).

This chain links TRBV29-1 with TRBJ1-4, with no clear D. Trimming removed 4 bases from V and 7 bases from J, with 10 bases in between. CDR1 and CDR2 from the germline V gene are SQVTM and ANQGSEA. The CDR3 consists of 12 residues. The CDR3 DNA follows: TGCAGCGTTGGAGGCACGGGTGAAAAACTGTTTTTT. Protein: CSVGGTGEKLFF.

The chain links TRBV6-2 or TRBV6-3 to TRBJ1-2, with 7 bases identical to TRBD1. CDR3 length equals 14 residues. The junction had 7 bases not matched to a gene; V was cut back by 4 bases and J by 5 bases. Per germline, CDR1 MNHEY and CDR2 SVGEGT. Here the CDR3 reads CASSSGTASYGYTF. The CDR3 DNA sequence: TGTGCCAGCAGTTCCGGGACAGCGTCTTATGGCTACACCTTC.

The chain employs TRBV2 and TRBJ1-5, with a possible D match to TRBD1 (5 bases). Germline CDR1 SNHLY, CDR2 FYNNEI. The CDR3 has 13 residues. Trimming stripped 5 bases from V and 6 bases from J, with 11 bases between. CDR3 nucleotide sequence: TGTGCCAGCAGTTCGGACATAAGTCAGCCCCAGCATTTT. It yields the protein CASSSDISQPQHF.

In DNA, the CDR3 is TGTGCCAGCAGTTGGGGACTAGCGGGGGCCACCGGGGAGCTGTTTTTT. The encoded protein is CASSWGLAGATGELFF. The rearrangement joins TRBV6-5 to TRBJ2-2, with TRBD2 matching over 14 bases. With V trimmed by 4 bases and J by 4 bases, 2 bases remained unmatched. Per germline, CDR1 MNHEY and CDR2 SVGAGI. The CDR3 loop spans 16 amino acids.

The CDR3 DNA sequence: TGCGCCAGCAGGGAGGTTGGGCGGGGGGTCCTCCGGGATACGCAGTATTTT. Its protein product is CASREVGRGVLRDTQYF. V is TRBV4-1 and J is TRBJ2-3; 8 bases line up with TRBD2. V shed 6 bases, J shed 6 bases, and the junction held 17 bases outside the gene matches. In germline, CDR1 is MGHRA, CDR2 YSYEKL. The CDR3 is 17 amino acids.

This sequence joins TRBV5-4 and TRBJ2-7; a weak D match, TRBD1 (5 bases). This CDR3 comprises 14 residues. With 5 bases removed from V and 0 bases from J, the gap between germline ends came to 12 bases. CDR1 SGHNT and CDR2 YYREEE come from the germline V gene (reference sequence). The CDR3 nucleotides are TGTGCCAGCAGTCCTGACAGATCCTCCTACGAGCAGTACTTC. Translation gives CASSPDRSSYEQYF.

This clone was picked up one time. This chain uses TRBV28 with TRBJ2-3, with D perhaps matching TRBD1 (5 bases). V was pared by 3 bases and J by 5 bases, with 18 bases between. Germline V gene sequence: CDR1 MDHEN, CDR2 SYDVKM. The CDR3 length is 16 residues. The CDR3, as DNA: TGTGCCAGCAGTTTCGCAGGGCGAGGTGTGCGAGATACGCAGTATTTT. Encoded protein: CASSFAGRGVRDTQYF.

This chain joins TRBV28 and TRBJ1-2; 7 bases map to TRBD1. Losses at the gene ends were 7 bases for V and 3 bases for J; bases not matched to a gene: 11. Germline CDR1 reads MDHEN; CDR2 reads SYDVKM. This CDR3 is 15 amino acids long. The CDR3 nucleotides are TGTGCCAGCACCCCAACCCAGGGGGGTGACTATGGCTACACCTTC. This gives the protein CASTPTQGGDYGYTF.

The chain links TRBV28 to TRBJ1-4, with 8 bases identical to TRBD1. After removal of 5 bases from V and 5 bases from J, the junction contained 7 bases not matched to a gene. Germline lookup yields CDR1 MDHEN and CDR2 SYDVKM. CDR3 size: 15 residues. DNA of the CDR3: TGTGCCAGCAGTACACCACAGGGGGGAAATGAAAAACTGTTTTTT. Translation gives CASSTPQGGNEKLFF.

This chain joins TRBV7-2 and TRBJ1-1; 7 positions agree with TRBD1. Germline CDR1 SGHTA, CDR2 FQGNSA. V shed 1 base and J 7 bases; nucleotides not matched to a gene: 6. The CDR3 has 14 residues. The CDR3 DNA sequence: TGTGCCAGCAGCTTAGTTATAGGGGACAGTGAAGCTTTCTTT. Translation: CASSLVIGDSEAFF.

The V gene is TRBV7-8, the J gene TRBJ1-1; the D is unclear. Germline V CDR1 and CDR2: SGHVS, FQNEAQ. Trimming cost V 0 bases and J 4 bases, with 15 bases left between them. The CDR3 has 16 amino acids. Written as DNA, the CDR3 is TGTGCCAGCAGCTTAGCGCTAGAGGGAGGGAGCACTGAAGCTTTCTTT. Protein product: CASSLALEGGSTEAFF.

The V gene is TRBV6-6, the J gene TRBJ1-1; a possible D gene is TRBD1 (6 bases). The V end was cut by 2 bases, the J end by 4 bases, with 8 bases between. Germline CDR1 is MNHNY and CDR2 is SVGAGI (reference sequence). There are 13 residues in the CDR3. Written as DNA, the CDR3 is TGTGCCAGCAGTTACGTAGGGGGCACTGAAGCTTTCTTT. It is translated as CASSYVGGTEAFF.

Here the CDR3 reads CASSPGELADTQYF. CDR3 nucleotides: TGTGCCAGTAGTCCAGGGGAGTTAGCTGATACGCAGTATTTT. The chain has TRBV19 and TRBJ2-3; D may be TRBD1 (6 bases). The CDR3 sequence is 14 residues long. The V end was cut by 5 bases, the J end by 6 bases, with 15 bases between. Per the germline V gene, CDR1 is LNHDA and CDR2 is SQIVND (reference sequence).

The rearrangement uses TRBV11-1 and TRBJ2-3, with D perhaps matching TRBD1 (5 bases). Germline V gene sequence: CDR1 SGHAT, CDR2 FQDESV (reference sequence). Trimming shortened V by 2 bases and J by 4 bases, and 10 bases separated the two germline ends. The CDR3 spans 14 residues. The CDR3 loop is CASSLLVGADTQYF. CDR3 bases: TGTGCCAGCAGCTTATTGGTAGGGGCAGATACGCAGTATTTT. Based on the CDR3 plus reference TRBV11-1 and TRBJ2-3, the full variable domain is EAEVAQSPRYKITEKSQAVAFWCDPISGHATLYWYRQILGQGPELLVQFQDESVVDDSQLPKDRFSAERLKGVDSTLKIQPAELGDSAMYLCASSLLVGADTQYFGPGTRLTVL.